Sequencing of this T cell receptor beta chain was carried out in a study of response to subunit inactivated influenza vaccine. General study findings and limits: Authors suggested seasonal influenza vaccinations each recruit few new T cells.

TCRdb reanalysed the RT-PCR reads using MiXCR and keeps one entry per CDR3 protein. The sample lists 300,000 to 350,000 distinct CDR3 sequences, around 22% occurring once. Germline lookup yields CDR1 DFQATT and CDR2 SNEGSKA (reference sequence). This CDR3 comprises 12 residues. V was shortened by 6 bases and J by 0 bases, with 8 bases between the two germline ends. With regard to this clonotype: The antigen is unknown.

The source material was PBMCs from blood, sampled less than 22 months after vaccination. V gene TRBV20-1 combines with J gene TRBJ1-2; D is unclear. The receptor comes from a man in his fifties or sixties who received an inactivated influenza vaccine. CDR3 coding DNA: TGCAGTGCAACCGACCCTAACTATGGCTACACCTTC. It yields the protein CSATDPNYGYTF.